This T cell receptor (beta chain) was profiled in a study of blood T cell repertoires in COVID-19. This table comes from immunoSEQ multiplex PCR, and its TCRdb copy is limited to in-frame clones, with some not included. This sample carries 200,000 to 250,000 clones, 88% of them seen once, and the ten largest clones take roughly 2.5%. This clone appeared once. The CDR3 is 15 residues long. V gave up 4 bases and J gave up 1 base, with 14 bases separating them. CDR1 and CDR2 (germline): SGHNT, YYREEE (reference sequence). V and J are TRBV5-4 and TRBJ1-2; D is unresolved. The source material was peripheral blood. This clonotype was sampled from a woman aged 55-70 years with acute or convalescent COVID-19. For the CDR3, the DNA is TGTGCCAGCAGCCGTTACAGTACCGGTAACTATGGCTACACCTTC. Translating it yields CASSRYSTGNYGYTF. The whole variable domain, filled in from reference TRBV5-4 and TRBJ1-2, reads ETGVTQSPTHLIKTRGQQVTLRCSSQSGHNTVSWYQQALGQGPQFIFQYYREEENGRGNFPPRFSGLQFPNYSSELNVNALELDDSALYLCASSRYSTGNYGYTFGSGTRLTVV.